This TCR beta chain is drawn from a study of T cell repertoires in cytomegalovirus infection. The overall study: Indications came from public TCR beta signatures; they pointed to CMV infection and to a matching HLA type. Study results and limitations: It was HLA-C-restricted CMV-specific TCR beta clonotypes that dominated the response ex vivo.

TCRdb used MiXCR to reprocess the reads, holding one entry per CDR3 protein. The sample has about a million distinct CDR3 sequences; 31% are singletons. Turning to this clonotype: Antigen: not known.

Trimming took 5 bases from V and 5 from J, leaving 10 bases between them. Germline V lookup: CDR1 LNHNV, CDR2 YYDKDF (reference sequence). This CDR3 spans 13 amino acids. This clonotype was obtained from a human donor in good health (CMV status not recorded). Some clones in this sample may be carry-over from other donors' samples. V usage is TRBV15 and J usage is TRBJ1-5, with D unclear. Sample: cultured CD8+ T cells from PBMCs, taken from culture after CMV antigen stimulation. CDR3 protein: CATSRRTDQPQHF. CDR3 nucleotide sequence: TGTGCCACCAGCCGACGGACGGATCAGCCCCAGCATTTT.